The 25 T cell receptor beta chains given below trace back to one sample, sequenced in a study of graft-versus-host responses after intestinal transplantation. Clones were read by immunoSEQ multiplex PCR, and TCRdb kept only the in-frame ones, dropping some. The repertoire consists of about 110,000 clones, with around 93% occurring once and the leading ten covering 0.4% to 0.65%. For these receptors, no antigen is known. The sample here was unstimulated CD8+ T cells sorted from spleen or lymph node cells, taken before intestinal transplant. These receptors originate from a human donor who received an intestinal transplant.

The chain employs TRBV27 and TRBJ2-7; possibly TRBD1 for D (5 bases). Germline CDR1 reads MNHEY; CDR2 reads SMNVEV (reference sequence). V lost 6 bases and J lost 0, with 9 bases in between. The CDR3 is 13 amino acids. CDR3 DNA sequence: TGTGCCAGCAGGGACATGGTCTCCTACGAGCAGTACTTC. It specifies CASRDMVSYEQYF.

The table lists this clone with a count of one. The genes are TRBV5-5 and TRBJ2-5; 7 nucleotides match TRBD2. The germline gives CDR1 SGHKS, CDR2 YYEKEE (reference sequence). CDR3 size: 15 residues. Trimming removed 4 bases from V and 6 bases from J; junction bases left unmatched: 12. CDR3 protein: CASSNTKTGGKTQYF. For the CDR3, the DNA is TGTGCCAGCAGCAATACCAAGACGGGGGGAAAGACCCAGTACTTC.

J is TRBJ2-2 and V is TRBV15; no clear D gene. The V end was cut by 0 bases, the J end by 1 base, with 9 bases between. The CDR3 consists of 16 residues. Germline loops: CDR1 LNHNV, CDR2 YYDKDF (reference sequence). The CDR3 sequence: CATSRDRLRNTGELFF. CDR3 DNA: TGTGCCACCAGCAGAGATCGACTGCGGAACACCGGGGAGCTGTTTTTT.

The chain is built from TRBV11-2 and TRBJ2-7; TRBD1 is a possible D gene (6 bases). The CDR3 is 13 residues long. The germline gives CDR1 SGHAT, CDR2 FQNNGV. Trimming stripped 5 bases from V and 5 bases from J, with 13 bases between. CDR3 residues: CASSQGAGDEQYF. The CDR3 DNA follows: TGTGCCAGCAGCCAGGGCGCAGGGGACGAGCAGTACTTC.

The chain couples TRBV19 to TRBJ2-7; D possibly corresponds to TRBD1 (7 bases). There are 13 residues in the CDR3. V shed 5 bases and J shed 2 bases, with 10 bases lying between them. CDR1 and CDR2 from the germline V gene are LNHDA and SQIVND (reference sequence). The CDR3 nucleotides are TGTGCCAGTAGTGCGGGACAGCCCTACGAGCAGTACTTC. Its protein is CASSAGQPYEQYF.

This chain connects TRBV2 to TRBJ2-7; D unresolved. Trimming cost V 8 bases and J 3 bases, with 8 bases left between them. The CDR3 extends over 11 amino acids. CDR1 SNHLY and CDR2 FYNNEI come from the germline V gene. The CDR3 sequence is CASGGDYEQYF. The CDR3 bases are TGTGCCAGCGGTGGGGACTACGAGCAGTACTTC. Together with reference TRBV2 and TRBJ2-7, the CDR3 gives the full variable domain: EPEVTQTPSHQVTQMGQEVILRCVPISNHLYFYWYRQILGQKVEFLVSFYNNEISEKSEIFDDQFSVERPDGSNFTLKIRSTKLEDSAMYFCASGGDYEQYFGPGTRLTVT.

J is TRBJ1-5 and V is TRBV19; D is unresolved. Germline V lookup: CDR1 LNHDA, CDR2 SQIVND (reference sequence). V lost 6 bases to trimming and J lost 0 bases, with 12 bases between them. The CDR3 is made up of 15 amino acids. The chain's CDR3 is CASSPALHSNQPQHF. In DNA, the CDR3 is TGTGCCAGTAGCCCGGCCCTCCATAGCAATCAGCCCCAGCATTTT.

This clone was seen once. V usage is TRBV6-5 and J usage is TRBJ1-5; no clear D gene. Trimming removed 2 bases from V and 9 bases from J, with 14 bases in between. From germline, CDR1 is MNHEY and CDR2 SVGAGI. This CDR3 spans 14 amino acids. CDR3 nucleotide sequence: TGTGCCAGCAGTTACAGGGCAACCAGAGCGCCCCAGCATTTT. Translated, it gives CASSYRATRAPQHF.

The chain joins TRBV28 to TRBJ2-1, with no clear D. The CDR3 sequence is 14 residues long. CDR1 is MDHEN, CDR2 SYDVKM, per germline. The V and J ends lost 3 bases and 0 bases respectively, with 6 bases between them. The CDR3 here is CASSLKSSYNEQFF. In nucleotides, the CDR3 is TGTGCCAGCAGTTTGAAGAGCTCCTACAATGAGCAGTTCTTC.

The chain links TRBV11-2 to TRBJ1-1, with TRBD1 as a possible D gene (5 bases). Trimming stripped 3 bases from V and 8 bases from J, with 7 bases between. Germline values: CDR1 SGHAT, CDR2 FQNNGV. The CDR3 length is 11 residues. Here the CDR3 reads CASSFGGEAFF. Here the CDR3 DNA reads TGTGCCAGCAGCTTTGGGGGAGAAGCTTTCTTT.

The chain recombines TRBV4-2 with TRBJ2-1, with D possibly being TRBD2 (6 bases). The CDR3 consists of 16 residues. In germline, CDR1 is LGHNA, CDR2 YNFKEQ. V dropped 4 bases and J dropped 1 base, with 14 bases sitting between them. The CDR3 nucleotides are TGTGCCAGCAGCCCACCGGAGGGAGAGTCCTACAATGAGCAGTTCTTC. Its protein is CASSPPEGESYNEQFF.

This chain links TRBV7-9 with TRBJ2-7, with D possibly being TRBD1 or TRBD2 (5 bases each). Germline CDR1 SEHNR, CDR2 FQNEAQ (reference sequence). Trimming took off 5 bases at V and 4 bases at J, with 15 bases between the two ends. The CDR3 length is 14 residues. The CDR3 loop reads CASSPFGTSYEQYF. The CDR3 DNA reads as TGTGCCAGCAGCCCCTTTGGGACCAGTTACGAGCAGTACTTC.

This chain uses TRBV2 with TRBJ1-2; TRBD1 agrees at 9 bases. V was pared by 11 bases and J by 4 bases, with 11 bases of the junction left unmatched. Germline CDR1 SNHLY, CDR2 FYNNEI. The CDR3 contains 14 residues. CDR3 sequence reads: CAQPVGTGLYGYTF. In DNA, the CDR3 is TGTGCCCAGCCGGTAGGGACAGGGCTCTATGGCTACACCTTC.

V usage is TRBV28 and J usage is TRBJ2-5; 8 positions match TRBD1. The CDR3 has 12 residues. Germline V gene lookup returns CDR1 MDHEN and CDR2 SYDVKM. Unmatched junction bases numbered 9, after V lost 7 bases and J lost 11 bases. CDR3 protein: CASNQGAEEQYF. The CDR3 DNA reads as TGTGCCAGCAATCAGGGGGCGGAGGAGCAGTACTTC.

The chain is built from TRBV19 and TRBJ2-2; 7 nucleotides align to TRBD2. The germline CDR1 and CDR2 sequences are LNHDA and SQIVND (reference sequence). This CDR3 has 17 residues. V lost 1 base, J lost 3 bases, and 8 bases stayed unmatched. CDR3 in amino acids: CASSIAGRGRDTGELFF. CDR3 DNA sequence: TGTGCCAGTAGTATAGCTGGCCGCGGGAGAGACACCGGGGAGCTGTTTTTT.

CDR3 region: CASSLVGGDNEQFF. Written as DNA, the CDR3 is TGTGCCAGCAGCTTAGTGGGTGGCGACAATGAGCAGTTCTTC. V and J are TRBV11-3 and TRBJ2-1; D gene uncertain. Deletions cut 1 base from V and 5 bases from J, with 9 bases between. The CDR3 covers 14 residues. Germline assignment: CDR1 SGHNT and CDR2 YENEEA. Drawing the rest from reference TRBV11-3 and TRBJ2-1, the complete variable domain is EAGVVQSPRYKIIEKKQPVAFWCNPISGHNTLYWYLQNLGQGPELLIRYENEEAVDDSQLPKDRFSAERLKGVDSTLKIQPAELGDSAVYLCASSLVGGDNEQFFGPGTRLTVL.

The chain is built from TRBV19 and TRBJ2-6, with D perhaps given as TRBD1 or TRBD2 (6 bases each). Germline CDR1 reads LNHDA; CDR2 reads SQIVND (reference sequence). The CDR3 covers 16 residues. V was shortened by 7 bases and J by 0 bases, with 13 bases between the two germline ends. CDR3 protein: CASIGGLGSGANVLTF. DNA of the CDR3: TGTGCCAGTATAGGGGGACTGGGCTCTGGGGCCAACGTCCTGACTTTC. Variable domain in full (rest from reference TRBV19 and TRBJ2-6): DGGITQSPKYLFRKEGQNVTLSCEQNLNHDAMYWYRQDPGQGLRLIYYSQIVNDFQKGDIAEGYSVSREKKESFPLTVTSAQKNPTAFYLCASIGGLGSGANVLTFGAGSRLTVL.

CDR3 sequence: CASSFSGGGTQYF. DNA for the CDR3: TGCGCCAGCAGCTTCTCGGGAGGGGGGACCCAGTACTTC. The gene calls are TRBV5-1 and TRBJ2-5, with 8 bases fitting TRBD2. With V trimmed by 2 bases and J by 7 bases, 4 bases remained unmatched. The germline gives CDR1 SGHRS, CDR2 YFSETQ. The CDR3 has 13 amino acids.

The chain employs TRBV6-1 and TRBJ2-7, with 7 bases lining up with TRBD1. Germline CDR1 and CDR2: MNHNS and SASEGT. The CDR3 loop spans 16 amino acids. The V and J ends lost 0 bases and 4 bases, in that order; junction bases with no gene match: 9. The CDR3 region has the DNA TGTGCCAGCAGTGAAGCGCGAGGGGGCCCATATTACGAGCAGTACTTC. Protein product: CASSEARGGPYYEQYF.

This clone was picked up one time. The chain recombines TRBV7-6 with TRBJ1-1, with D perhaps TRBD1 (6 bases). There are 13 residues in the CDR3. Trimming removed 0 bases at V and 4 bases at J, with 6 bases between. Germline V CDR1 and CDR2: SGHVS, FNYEAQ. The CDR3 DNA reads TGTGCCAGCAGCTTAGCGGACAGCACTGAAGCTTTCTTT. Translation gives CASSLADSTEAFF.

The DNA of the CDR3 is TGTGCCAGTAGTATCAGCGGGAGCACAGATACGCAGTATTTT. This codes for CASSISGSTDTQYF. The chain is built from TRBV19 and TRBJ2-3; perhaps TRBD2 as D (6 bases). Germline V gene sequence: CDR1 LNHDA, CDR2 SQIVND (reference sequence). Trimming took off 3 bases at V and 0 bases at J, with 7 bases between the two ends. The CDR3 is made up of 14 amino acids.

This chain connects TRBV4-2 to TRBJ1-3; D is unresolved. The CDR3 extends over 12 amino acids. Looked up from germline, CDR1 is LGHNA and CDR2 is YNFKEQ. Trimming removed 0 bases at V and 7 bases at J, with 4 bases between. Here the CDR3 DNA reads TGTGCCAGCAGCCAAGAAAGGAACACCATATATTTT. Its translation: CASSQERNTIYF.

The chain employs TRBV10-3 and TRBJ1-4; D is unresolved. The germline gives CDR1 ENHRY, CDR2 SYGVKD. The CDR3 sequence is 12 residues long. V dropped 6 bases and J dropped 3 bases, with 5 bases sitting between them. CDR3 in amino acids: CAISPSNEKLFF. The CDR3 nucleotides read TGTGCCATCAGCCCGTCTAATGAAAAACTGTTTTTT.

J is TRBJ2-3 and V is TRBV7-9, with 7 nucleotides matching TRBD2. The CDR3 consists of 14 residues. Trimming cost V 5 bases and J 11 bases; bases outside gene matches: 13. CDR1 SEHNR and CDR2 FQNEAQ come from the germline V gene (reference sequence). DNA of the CDR3: TGTGCCAGCAGCACGCAGGACGCGCGCGGGGGGCAGTATTTT. Its protein is CASSTQDARGGQYF.

This clone showed up just once. This chain joins TRBV4-1 and TRBJ1-3; D is unresolved. CDR1 MGHRA and CDR2 YSYEKL come from the germline V gene. This CDR3 is 16 amino acids long. Trimming shortened V by 2 bases and J by 6 bases, and 17 bases separated the two germline ends. CDR3 sequence reads: CASSQFVAVTANTIYF. CDR3 DNA: TGCGCCAGCAGCCAATTTGTGGCCGTGACCGCAAACACCATATATTTT.